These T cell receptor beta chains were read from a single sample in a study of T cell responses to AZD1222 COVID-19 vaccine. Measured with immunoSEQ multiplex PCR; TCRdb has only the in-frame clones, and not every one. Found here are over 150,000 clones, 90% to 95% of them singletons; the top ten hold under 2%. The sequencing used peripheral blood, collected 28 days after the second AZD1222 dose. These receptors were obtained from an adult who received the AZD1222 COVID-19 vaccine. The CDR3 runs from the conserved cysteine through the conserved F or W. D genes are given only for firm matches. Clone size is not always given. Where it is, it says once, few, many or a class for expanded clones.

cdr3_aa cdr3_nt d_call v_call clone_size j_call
CASSQLQMRQETQYF TGTGCCAGCTCACAACTACAGATGCGGCAAGAGACCCAGTACTTC - TRBV18 - TRBJ2-5
CASSLSPGNNSPLHF TGTGCCAGCAGTTTATCCCCGGGGAATAATTCACCCCTCCACTTT - TRBV27 - TRBJ1-6
CASSDSRWGNSPLHF TGTGCCAGCAGTGATTCTAGGTGGGGTAATTCACCCCTCCACTTT - TRBV2 - TRBJ1-6
CASTVGGRQEGNTIYF TGTGCCAGCACCGTGGGGGGTCGACAGGAAGGAAACACCATATATTTT - TRBV6-6 - TRBJ1-3
CASSLVSDSYNEQFF TGTGCCAGCAGCTTAGTTTCGGACTCCTACAATGAGCAGTTCTTC - TRBV7-6 - TRBJ2-1
CASSLAGAGNTIYF TGTGCCAGCAGTTTAGCAGGGGCTGGAAACACCATATATTTT - TRBV27 - TRBJ1-3
CATSRGTGSNQPQHF TGTGCCACCAGCAGAGGGACAGGCAGCAATCAGCCCCAGCATTTT TRBD1 TRBV15 - TRBJ1-5
CASSPTGQGARYGYTF TGTGCCAGCAGCCCTACTGGACAGGGGGCCAGATATGGCTACACCTTC TRBD1 TRBV7-9 - TRBJ1-2
CASSIGQGINYGYTF TGTGCCAGTAGTATAGGACAGGGAATCAACTATGGCTACACCTTC TRBD1 TRBV19 - TRBJ1-2
CASSELTGGNSPLHF TGTGCCAGCAGTGAACTTACAGGGGGTAATTCACCCCTCCACTTT TRBD1 TRBV6-1 - TRBJ1-6
CASSHDSASYNEQFF TGTGCCAGCAGCCACGACAGTGCCTCCTACAATGAGCAGTTCTTC - TRBV5-4 - TRBJ2-1
CASSSTTAGRPEAFF TGTGCCAGCAGCTCCACAACCGCAGGAAGGCCTGAAGCTTTCTTT - TRBV27 once TRBJ1-1
CASSRSRQGAGNTIYF TGTGCCAGTAGTCGGTCTCGGCAGGGCGCTGGAAACACCATATATTTT - TRBV19 - TRBJ1-3
CASSSGGLDEKLFF TGTGCCAGCAGTTCGGGGGGATTGGATGAAAAACTGTTTTTT - TRBV6-2/TRBV6-3 - TRBJ1-4
CASSLYAVPDTEAFF TGTGCCAGCAGCTTATATGCAGTTCCTGACACTGAAGCTTTCTTT - TRBV7-2 - TRBJ1-1
CASSQDRVRGYTF TGCGCCAGCAGCCAAGATCGGGTCAGGGGCTACACCTTC - TRBV4-1 - TRBJ1-2
CASSNEQTAYSNQPQHF TGTGCCAGCAGCAACGAACAGACAGCATATAGCAATCAGCCCCAGCATTTT - TRBV21-1 - TRBJ1-5
CASRGSNQPQHF TGCGCCAGCAGGGGAAGCAATCAGCCCCAGCATTTT - TRBV5-1 once TRBJ1-5
CASSSDRGPTYGYTF TGTGCCAGCAGTTCTGACAGGGGGCCTACCTATGGCTACACCTTC TRBD1 TRBV6-6 - TRBJ1-2
CASSSAEAEQYF TGCGCCAGCAGCTCGGCTGAAGCCGAGCAGTACTTC - TRBV5-1 - TRBJ2-7